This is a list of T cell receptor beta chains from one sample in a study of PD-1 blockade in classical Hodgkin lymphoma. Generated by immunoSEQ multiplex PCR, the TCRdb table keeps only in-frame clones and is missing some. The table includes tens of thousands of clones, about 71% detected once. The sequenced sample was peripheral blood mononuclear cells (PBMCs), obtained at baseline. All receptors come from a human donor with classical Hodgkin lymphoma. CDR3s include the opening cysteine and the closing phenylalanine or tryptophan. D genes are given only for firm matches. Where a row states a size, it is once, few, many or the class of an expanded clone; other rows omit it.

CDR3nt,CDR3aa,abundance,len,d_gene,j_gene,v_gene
TGTGCCAGTAGTACCTTGGGACCTAGGAGCTCCTACGAGCAGTACTTC,CASSTLGPRSSYEQYF,NA,16,NA,TRBJ2-7,TRBV19
TGCGCCAGCAGCTTGGCGCTAGCCACAGATACGCAGTATTTT,CASSLALATDTQYF,NA,14,NA,TRBJ2-3,TRBV5-1
TGTGCCAGCAGCTTCCGCGGGAATAGCAATCAGCCCCAGCATTTT,CASSFRGNSNQPQHF,NA,15,NA,TRBJ1-5,TRBV5-5
TGCAGCGTTGTTTCTCTGTCGGGTGTTCCCGGGGAGCTGTTTTTT,CSVVSLSGVPGELFF,NA,15,NA,TRBJ2-2,TRBV29-1
TGTGCCACCAGCAGAGATCGAGAGTTTTCACCCCTCCACTTT,CATSRDREFSPLHF,few,14,NA,TRBJ1-6,TRBV15
TGTGCCAGCAGAGTCTCGGCGACAGGAGCACTCTATGGCTACACCTTC,CASRVSATGALYGYTF,few,16,NA,TRBJ1-2,TRBV2
TGCGCCAGCAGCTTGCAGGCAGAAGCGGAAAAACTGTTTTTT,CASSLQAEAEKLFF,NA,14,NA,TRBJ1-4,TRBV5-1
TGCAGCGTCTTATTTCGGGCAACTAATGAAAAACTGTTTTTT,CSVLFRATNEKLFF,NA,14,NA,TRBJ1-4,TRBV29-1
TGTGCCAGCAGCTTAGGGGCGACCCAGTACTTC,CASSLGATQYF,NA,11,NA,TRBJ2-5,TRBV7-3
TGTGCCAGCAGCTTAAGGGGAAGGTCGAACTATGGCTACACCTTC,CASSLRGRSNYGYTF,NA,15,NA,TRBJ1-2,TRBV7-9
TGTGCCAGCAGCCCAGTCGACTACGAGCAGTACTTC,CASSPVDYEQYF,few,12,NA,TRBJ2-7,TRBV6-1
TGTGCCAGCAGCACGTTGGGGACAGAAAGAAAAGAAAAACTGTTTTTT,CASSTLGTERKEKLFF,NA,16,NA,TRBJ1-4,TRBV21-1
TGTGCCAGCAGCGAAGACGGCGGGGAGACCCCCGGGGAGCTGTTTTTT,CASSEDGGETPGELFF,few,16,NA,TRBJ2-2,TRBV21-1
TGTGCCAGCAGCTCCCGAACTAGCGGGAGTGGGTCGGATACGCAGTATTTT,CASSSRTSGSGSDTQYF,NA,17,TRBD2,TRBJ2-3,TRBV7-3
TGTGCCAGCAGCTTATCGACAGGTACTAGCACAGATACGCAGTATTTT,CASSLSTGTSTDTQYF,NA,16,NA,TRBJ2-3,TRBV7-6
TGTGCCAGCAGCGGCAACCAAGAGACCCAGTACTTC,CASSGNQETQYF,NA,12,NA,TRBJ2-5,TRBV9
TGTGCCAGTAGTATCTTGGACAGCAATTCACCCCTCCACTTT,CASSILDSNSPLHF,NA,14,NA,TRBJ1-6,TRBV19
TGTGCCAGTAGTGCAATCAGGGATACTGGGGCCAACGTCCTGACTTTC,CASSAIRDTGANVLTF,NA,16,NA,TRBJ2-6,TRBV19
TGTGCCAGCAGCCCAGGCCGAGGGGCAGGGTTTTACGGCTACACCTTC,CASSPGRGAGFYGYTF,NA,16,NA,TRBJ1-2,TRBV7-9
TGCGCCAGCAGCTTCGGCTCCCTCTACGAGCAGTACTTC,CASSFGSLYEQYF,NA,13,NA,TRBJ2-7,TRBV5-1
TGTGCCAGCAGTTACTCGAAGGGGACAGGGGGAAATGGCTACACCTTC,CASSYSKGTGGNGYTF,NA,16,TRBD1,TRBJ1-2,TRBV6-6
TGTGCCAGCAGCTTATGGAGCGATCACGACCCCCAGGACAACAATGAGCAGTTCTTC,CASSLWSDHDPQDNNEQFF,NA,19,NA,TRBJ2-1,TRBV11-2
TGTGCCAGCAGTTTATCGATGGGGCAGGCCGCGAACACCGGGGAGCTGTTTTTT,CASSLSMGQAANTGELFF,NA,18,NA,TRBJ2-2,TRBV27
TGTGCCAGCAGCTTAGCGCAAGGTCTAGCGGGCGAGCAGTACTTC,CASSLAQGLAGEQYF,NA,15,TRBD2,TRBJ2-7,TRBV7-2
TGTGCCAGCAGTAAAAAATGGGTTTTCACAGATACGCAGTATTTT,CASSKKWVFTDTQYF,NA,15,NA,TRBJ2-3,TRBV27
TGTGCCAGCAGCCAAGGGGGTACGCCTGGTTACTACGAGCAGTACTTC,CASSQGGTPGYYEQYF,few,16,NA,TRBJ2-7,TRBV27
TGTGCCATCAAAGGGGTTCTGGTAGGCGGGGAGCTGTTTTTT,CAIKGVLVGGELFF,NA,14,NA,TRBJ2-2,TRBV10-3
TGTGCCATACCCCCAGCGGGGCCGAACACCGGGGAGCTGTTTTTT,CAIPPAGPNTGELFF,NA,15,TRBD2,TRBJ2-2,TRBV2
TGTGCCAGCAGCAAGGGGGATACGCAGTATTTT,CASSKGDTQYF,few,11,NA,TRBJ2-3,TRBV5-6
TGTGCCAGCAGCTCCGGGGCGGCGGCCCTTCCCACCGGGGAGCTGTTTTTT,CASSSGAAALPTGELFF,NA,17,NA,TRBJ2-2,TRBV7-9
TGCAGCGTAGGGACTAGCGGGAGTCTCGGGGCCAACGTCCTGACTTTC,CSVGTSGSLGANVLTF,NA,16,TRBD2,TRBJ2-6,TRBV29-1
TGTGCCAGCAGCGTAGCTTGGGCGGGCACAGATACGCAGTATTTT,CASSVAWAGTDTQYF,NA,15,NA,TRBJ2-3,TRBV9
TGTGCCAGCAGTACCCCCTGGCGGGGCGAGCGAGAGACCCAGTACTTC,CASSTPWRGERETQYF,NA,16,NA,TRBJ2-5,TRBV7-9
TGTGCCAGCAGCTTACCCACCGATGGGACCATATATTTT,CASSLPTDGTIYF,NA,13,NA,TRBJ1-3,TRBV7-2
TGTGCCTGGAGCCGCCGCGGGGGCGTGCGTCAGCCCCAGCATTTT,CAWSRRGGVRQPQHF,NA,15,NA,TRBJ1-5,TRBV30
TGTGCCAGTAGTATAGGGGGCAGAACCGGAAACACCATATATTTT,CASSIGGRTGNTIYF,NA,15,NA,TRBJ1-3,TRBV19
TGTGCCAGCAGCGTCCACCGGGACAGGGGGGTGGACACTGAAGCTTTCTTT,CASSVHRDRGVDTEAFF,NA,17,TRBD1,TRBJ1-1,TRBV9
TGTGCCAGTAGTATCCCAGGGGGCAAAGCTTTCTTT,CASSIPGGKAFF,NA,12,TRBD1,TRBJ1-1,TRBV19
TGCGCCAGCAGCTATTCGACAGGGCCCTACGAGCAGTACTTC,CASSYSTGPYEQYF,NA,14,TRBD1,TRBJ2-7,TRBV5-1
TGCGCCAGCAGTGGGACGGATGAAAAACTGTTTTTT,CASSGTDEKLFF,medium-sized,12,NA,TRBJ1-4,TRBV4-1
TGTGCCAGCAGCTTGGCCCGAGACTCTGGGGCCAACGTCCTGACTTTC,CASSLARDSGANVLTF,NA,16,NA,TRBJ2-6,TRBV5-4
TGCGCCAGCAGCCCCCCGGATTCAGCAGATACGCAGTATTTT,CASSPPDSADTQYF,NA,14,NA,TRBJ2-3,TRBV5-1
TGTGCCAGCAGCCTCCGAGCGGGAGCTTACACAGATACGCAGTATTTT,CASSLRAGAYTDTQYF,NA,16,TRBD2,TRBJ2-3,TRBV7-3
TGTGCCAGTAGGCTACTGGACAGGGAGGCTGAAGCTTTCTTT,CASRLLDREAEAFF,NA,14,TRBD1,TRBJ1-1,TRBV19